This passage covers 29 T cell receptor beta chains from one sample sequenced in a study of T cell responses to AZD1222 COVID-19 vaccine. This table comes from immunoSEQ multiplex PCR, and its TCRdb copy is limited to in-frame clones, with some not included. The sample lists 150,000 to 200,000 clones; 75% to 90% were seen once. The material was peripheral blood, obtained on day 0 of AZD1222 vaccination. The receptor source for this set is an adult in good health.

This clone was picked up one time. The V and J genes are TRBV12-3 or TRBV12-4 and TRBJ1-2; no clear D gene. The CDR3 runs 12 residues. V shed 3 bases and J shed 2 bases, with 4 bases lying between them. In DNA, the CDR3 is TGTGCCAGCAGTTTCTCCAACTATGGCTACACCTTC. The encoded protein is CASSFSNYGYTF.

CDR3 nucleotide sequence: TGTGCCAGCAGCCAACCCTTCGGACAGGGAGCCTATGGCTACACCTTC. This encodes CASSQPFGQGAYGYTF. The chain recombines TRBV3-1 (or the pseudogene TRBV3-2) with TRBJ1-2; 8 bases fit TRBD1. Trimming at V came to 2 bases and at J to 4 bases, leaving 9 bases not matched to a gene. Germline V lookup: CDR1 LGHDT, CDR2 YNNKEL (reference sequence). CDR3 length: 16 residues.

With regard to this clone: One junction end disagrees with the germline gene, perhaps due to a read error. The CDR3 sequence: CASSPWITQRTF. As DNA, the CDR3 is TGTGCCAGCAGCCCGTGGATAACCCAGCGGACTTTT. The chain is built from TRBV5-4 and TRBJ2-3; tentatively, D is TRBD2 (5 bases). The CDR3 covers 12 residues. The germline V gene has CDR1 SGHNT and CDR2 YYREEE (reference sequence). The variable domain in full, with the rest retrieved from reference TRBV5-4 and TRBJ2-3, is ETGVTQSPTHLIKTRGQQVTLRCSSQSGHNTVSWYQQALGQGPQFIFQYYREEENGRGNFPPRFSGLQFPNYSSELNVNALELDDSALYLCASSPWITQRTFGPGTRLTVL.

V and J are TRBV5-1 and TRBJ2-1, with D uncertain. V was clipped by 0 bases and J by 5 bases, with 12 bases between them. The CDR3 is 15 residues long. The V gene's germline CDR1 is SGHRS and CDR2 YFSETQ. In DNA form, the CDR3 reads TGCGCCAGCAGCTTGGTTGGTAGGCAAAACAATGAGCAGTTCTTC. Translating it yields CASSLVGRQNNEQFF.

The chain has TRBV19 and TRBJ2-7; 9 bases match TRBD1. The germline CDR1 and CDR2 sequences are LNHDA and SQIVND (reference sequence). The CDR3 runs 13 residues. The ends lost 4 bases at V and 6 bases at J; junction bases unmatched: 4. The CDR3 DNA sequence: TGTGCCAGTAGTAACGTACAGGGGGCCGAGCAGTACTTC. Its protein product is CASSNVQGAEQYF.

This chain uses TRBV6-5 with TRBJ2-2, with D tentatively TRBD1 (6 bases). This CDR3 comprises 15 residues. The germline V gene encodes CDR1 MNHEY and CDR2 SVGAGI. V lost 2 bases and J lost 6, with 13 bases in between. The CDR3 loop is CASSYRQGRPGELFF. CDR3 nucleotide sequence: TGTGCCAGCAGTTACAGGCAGGGGCGGCCCGGGGAGCTGTTTTTT.

This clone was seen just once. The chain's CDR3 is CASSPPGAGELFF. As DNA, the CDR3 is TGTGCCAGCAGCCCGCCGGGGGCCGGGGAGCTGTTTTTT. The genes are TRBV3-1 (or the pseudogene TRBV3-2) and TRBJ2-2, with D possibly TRBD2 on 6 matching bases. The V gene's germline CDR1 is LGHDT and CDR2 YNNKEL (reference sequence). Trimming took off 4 bases at V and 6 bases at J, with 9 bases between the two ends. The CDR3 has 13 residues.

The rearrangement uses TRBV6-5 and TRBJ2-7; D not resolved. There are 11 residues in the CDR3. Germline-derived CDR1 and CDR2 are MNHEY and SVGAGI. Trimming left V 2 bases short and J 5 bases short, with 4 bases between. CDR3 region: CASSYMNEQYF. In DNA, the CDR3 is TGTGCCAGCAGTTACATGAACGAGCAGTACTTC.

This chain links TRBV19 with TRBJ1-6; D is undetermined. Germline loops: CDR1 LNHDA, CDR2 SQIVND (reference sequence). This CDR3 comprises 13 residues. V dropped 2 bases and J dropped 9 bases, with 8 bases sitting between them. This chain's CDR3 is CASSIQPSSPLHF. The CDR3 coding sequence is TGTGCCAGTAGTATACAACCGAGTTCACCCCTCCACTTT. The entire variable domain, with the rest obtained from reference TRBV19 and TRBJ1-6, is as follows: DGGITQSPKYLFRKEGQNVTLSCEQNLNHDAMYWYRQDPGQGLRLIYYSQIVNDFQKGDIAEGYSVSREKKESFPLTVTSAQKNPTAFYLCASSIQPSSPLHFGNGTRLTVT.

This clone appeared once. V and J are TRBV19 and TRBJ1-4; unclear D gene. Trimming stripped 5 bases from V and 0 bases from J, with 13 bases between. The germline V gene encodes CDR1 LNHDA and CDR2 SQIVND (reference sequence). The CDR3 covers 16 residues. CDR3 loop: CASSFGPAPTNEKLFF. The CDR3 bases are TGTGCCAGTAGTTTCGGCCCGGCTCCAACTAATGAAAAACTGTTTTTT.

This chain links TRBV28 with TRBJ1-4; 9 bases agree with TRBD1. V lost 6 bases, J lost 8 bases, and 7 bases stayed unmatched. This CDR3 region has 14 residues. Germline lookup yields CDR1 MDHEN and CDR2 SYDVKM. The chain's CDR3 is CASSSGQGGEKLFF. The CDR3 coding sequence is TGTGCCAGCAGCTCGGGACAGGGTGGGGAAAAACTGTTTTTT.

The table lists this clone with many counts. This chain connects TRBV28 to TRBJ1-2; possibly TRBD1 for D (6 bases). The CDR3 length is 18 residues. V was trimmed by 3 bases and J by 4 bases, leaving 24 bases between them. Germline CDR1 MDHEN, CDR2 SYDVKM. The CDR3, as DNA: TGTGCCAGCAGTTTTATCCAGGGGACTCAATTCCTCTTCTATGGCTACACCTTC. The encoded protein is CASSFIQGTQFLFYGYTF.

V gene TRBV6-2 or TRBV6-3 combines with J gene TRBJ1-2; no firm D call. This CDR3 is built from 14 residues. Trimming removed 4 bases from V and 5 bases from J, with 14 bases in between. Germline V gene sequence: CDR1 MNHEY, CDR2 SVGEGT. Written as DNA, the CDR3 is TGTGCCAGCAGTTCCGGCAGCGCGGGGTATGGCTACACCTTC. This translates into CASSSGSAGYGYTF.

The genes are TRBV7-2 and TRBJ1-1, with a weak D call TRBD1 (5 bases). The V end lost 5 bases, the J end lost 0 bases, and 10 bases lay between the germline ends. CDR1 is SGHTA, CDR2 FQGNSA, per germline. The CDR3 has 14 amino acids. DNA for the CDR3: TGTGCCAGCAGCCAGGACACAATGAACACTGAAGCTTTCTTT. Its translation: CASSQDTMNTEAFF.

This rearrangement joins TRBV5-4 to TRBJ2-2; 8 nucleotides match TRBD1. The V segment lost 3 bases and the J segment 6 bases; nucleotides outside the gene matches: 10. This CDR3 spans 16 amino acids. Per the germline V gene, CDR1 is SGHNT and CDR2 is YYREEE (reference sequence). This chain's CDR3 is CASSSNQQGVAGELFF. CDR3 in DNA: TGTGCCAGCAGCTCCAATCAACAGGGGGTGGCCGGGGAGCTGTTTTTT.

The chain joins TRBV6-5 to TRBJ1-5, with D perhaps TRBD1 (5 bases). The ends were cut back, 5 bases at V and 2 bases at J, with 10 bases in the middle. The germline CDR1 and CDR2 sequences are MNHEY and SVGAGI. This CDR3 has 14 residues. CDR3 region: CASSRGGGNQPQHF. CDR3 in DNA: TGTGCCAGCAGTCGCGGAGGGGGCAATCAGCCCCAGCATTTT.

This clone has just one count. This rearrangement joins TRBV24-1 to TRBJ1-5, with 8 nucleotides matching TRBD1. CDR1 KGHDR and CDR2 SFDVKD come from the germline V gene. The CDR3 has 15 residues. The J segment lost 6 bases and the V segment lost 10 bases, leaving 13 bases of the junction unmatched. The CDR3: CATEDTGGRGQPQHF. The CDR3 DNA sequence: TGTGCCACAGAGGATACAGGGGGGCGAGGTCAGCCCCAGCATTTT.

The chain couples TRBV30 to TRBJ2-7; the D gene is possibly TRBD2 (7 bases). CDR1 GTSNPN and CDR2 SVGIG come from the germline V gene (reference sequence). The germline V and J ends were trimmed by 2 bases and 6 bases, with 14 bases remaining between them. The CDR3 length is 13 residues. The CDR3 DNA sequence: TGTGCCTGGAGTAGGGGGGGACGAGCCGAGCAGTACTTC. It codes for CAWSRGGRAEQYF.

V and J are TRBV30 and TRBJ2-7; D perhaps matches TRBD1 (6 bases). The CDR3 has 15 amino acids. Per germline, CDR1 GTSNPN and CDR2 SVGIG (reference sequence). V was shortened by 3 bases and J by 0 bases, with 15 bases between the two germline ends. The CDR3 loop is CAWSAFDRSSYEQYF. In nucleotides, the CDR3 is TGTGCCTGGAGCGCGTTCGACAGGAGCTCCTACGAGCAGTACTTC.

This sequence joins TRBV28 and TRBJ2-1, with 10 bases fitting TRBD1. The CDR3 length is 15 residues. J gave up 5 bases and V 8 bases, and 9 bases lay outside the gene matches. Germline values: CDR1 MDHEN, CDR2 SYDVKM. As DNA, the CDR3 is TGTGCCAGCGCCCCCGGGACAGGGGCCAACAATGAGCAGTTCTTC. Its translation: CASAPGTGANNEQFF.

This chain joins TRBV6-5 and TRBJ2-7, with D perhaps matching TRBD2 (5 bases). This CDR3 spans 13 amino acids. V was shortened by 7 bases and J by 4 bases, with 14 bases between the two germline ends. Germline V gene sequence: CDR1 MNHEY, CDR2 SVGAGI. As DNA, the CDR3 is TGTGCCAGCACCTCGGAGGAAAAATACGAGCAGTACTTC. Amino acids: CASTSEEKYEQYF.

This clone was observed a handful of times. The V and J genes are TRBV11-3 and TRBJ2-2; 8 bases map to TRBD1. The CDR3 spans 16 residues. V lost 5 bases, J lost 3 bases, and 8 bases stayed unmatched. From germline, CDR1 is SGHNT and CDR2 YENEEA. CDR3 loop: CASSLAGGWDTGELFF. The CDR3, as DNA: TGTGCCAGCAGCCTCGCAGGGGGCTGGGACACCGGGGAGCTGTTTTTT.

As regards this clone: The same CDR3 can be traced to other DNA sequences in this sample. The chain is built from TRBV19 and TRBJ1-2; no definite D call. Trimming pared 3 bases from V and 2 bases from J, leaving 7 bases between. The length of the CDR3 is 13 residues. In germline, CDR1 is LNHDA, CDR2 SQIVND (reference sequence). In DNA, the CDR3 is TGTGCCAGTAGTATTGACCAGAACTATGGCTACACCTTC. Its protein is CASSIDQNYGYTF. The entire variable domain, with the rest obtained from reference TRBV19 and TRBJ1-2, is as follows: DGGITQSPKYLFRKEGQNVTLSCEQNLNHDAMYWYRQDPGQGLRLIYYSQIVNDFQKGDIAEGYSVSREKKESFPLTVTSAQKNPTAFYLCASSIDQNYGYTFGSGTRLTVV.

The rearrangement links TRBV18 to TRBJ1-2; D possibly corresponds to TRBD1 (5 bases). V dropped 8 bases and J dropped 9 bases, with 25 bases sitting between them. The CDR3 totals 15 residues. The germline CDR1 and CDR2 sequences are KGHSH and LQKENI. The CDR3 region is CASTRGAGSGWSYTF. In DNA, the CDR3 is TGTGCCAGCACACGCGGCGCAGGGTCGGGCTGGAGCTACACCTTC.

The chain carries TRBV5-1 and TRBJ2-1, with D tentatively TRBD1 (5 bases). V shed 0 bases and J shed 1 base, with 8 bases lying between them. This CDR3 comprises 15 residues. In germline, CDR1 is SGHRS, CDR2 YFSETQ. CDR3 sequence reads: CASSLGQPSYNEQFF. Written as DNA, the CDR3 is TGCGCCAGCAGCTTGGGACAGCCTTCCTACAATGAGCAGTTCTTC.

This clone was seen a single time. The chain joins TRBV27 to TRBJ2-1; possible D gene TRBD1, 6 bases. Trimming removed 4 bases at V and 4 bases at J, with 14 bases between. The germline gives CDR1 MNHEY, CDR2 SMNVEV (reference sequence). This CDR3 is built from 15 residues. CDR3 loop: CASSWGRPRYNEQFF. CDR3 DNA: TGTGCCAGCAGTTGGGGGCGGCCGCGGTACAATGAGCAGTTCTTC.

The chain carries TRBV4-1 and TRBJ2-2, with D perhaps TRBD1 or TRBD2 (5 bases each). The germline gives CDR1 MGHRA, CDR2 YSYEKL. With 4 bases removed from V and 4 bases from J, the gap between germline ends came to 16 bases. The CDR3 contains 16 residues. The CDR3 loop is CASSPRDGTLTGELFF. CDR3 DNA sequence: TGCGCCAGCAGCCCCCGGGATGGGACCCTCACCGGGGAGCTGTTTTTT.

V and J are TRBV24-1 and TRBJ2-5; no clear D. This CDR3 contains 15 residues. The V gene lost 5 bases and the J gene lost 1 base, with 13 bases spanning the gap. CDR1 KGHDR and CDR2 SFDVKD come from the germline V gene. This chain's CDR3 is CATSASSLAQETQYF. The CDR3 DNA follows: TGTGCCACCAGTGCATCCAGCCTTGCCCAAGAGACCCAGTACTTC.

The genes are TRBV2 and TRBJ1-6, with D maybe TRBD1 (6 bases). V lost 8 bases to trimming and J lost 10 bases, with 21 bases between them. Germline V gene lookup returns CDR1 SNHLY and CDR2 FYNNEI. CDR3 size: 15 residues. The CDR3 nucleotides read TGTGCCAGCTCCGGGACACTTTACGCTCACTCACCCCTCCACTTT. Translation gives CASSGTLYAHSPLHF.